This T cell receptor beta chain came from a study of blood T cell repertoires in COVID-19 (dated by TCRdb to the early 2020s). Regarding the study in general: Samples from collaborators originated in the United States, Italy and Spain and spanned both the acute and convalescent phases of COVID-19. Sample metadata almost always included a de-identified subject ID, COVID-19 status, age in years and sex. The repertoires were made available in a free public database intended to serve as a resource for research on the immune response to SARS-CoV-2. The samples were drawn from two sources: the first 160 participants of the ongoing ImmuneRACE study, and 1,200 or so subjects contributed by 6 global collaborators. Where available, HLA class I and class II types were obtained from metadata supplied by the sample provider rather than from assay-based typing. The material from the prospective study consisted of cDNA or gDNA derived from T cells, B-cell-depleted T cells, or PBMCs. Subjects who had been exposed to COVID-19, were actively infected with it, or had recovered from it provided the deeply sampled blood TCRbeta repertoires that made up the dataset.

TCRbeta CDR3 regions were amplified from genomic DNA using the immunoSEQ Assay, a bias-controlled multiplex PCR. The paper's processing steps were these. Nucleated cell counts per sample were estimated from amplification of reference gene primers within the assay. Sequence reads were collapsed and filtered to measure the absolute abundance of every unique TCRbeta CDR3 rearrangement. Productive Simpson clonality was computed per sample as the square root of Simpson's diversity index over productive rearrangements. In its TCRdb copy, this immuneACCESS table keeps in-frame sequences only and misses some clones. Where compared with another copy, unresolved V genes explain less than half of these, and the others have no known cause. D and trimming come from the DNA, and the V and J calls and clone size come from that table. This sample gives 200,000 to 250,000 clones in total; over 75% of them show up just once. Of the sample, around 4.7% falls within the top ten clones.

In the prospective study, participants were roughly 18 to 90 years old, resided in about two dozen geographic areas of the United States, and were enrolled through a virtual design. In the prospective study, participants were assigned to cohorts based on the clinical history participants reported in a screening survey and a study questionnaire. Each participant in the prospective study had whole blood, serum and a nasopharyngeal or oropharyngeal swab collected by mobile phlebotomists. Over a 2-month period, participants in the prospective study had the option of providing additional blood draws and questionnaires. Before DNA extraction, blood samples from the prospective study were shipped at room temperature or frozen. The junction carries 10 bases between V and J, which are trimmed by 5 bases and 0 bases respectively. The CDR3 measures 14 amino acids from cysteine to phenylalanine. Just CDR3 DNA is preserved here, 42 bases in frame from base 1. CDR1 LNHDA and CDR2 SQIVND were looked up in the germline V gene (reference sequence).

Of note for this clone: Which antigen it targets is not known. No base quality values were provided; no much bigger clone lies one nucleotide off.

Study-level results and caveats: The quantity of clinical and demographic metadata differed by source and by participant and was supplied without curation.

Recombination joined TRBV19 with TRBJ1-1; the D gene assignment is ambiguous. This TCR was recovered from a young man with acute COVID-19. The sequencing input was PBMCs or T cells enriched from blood (not recorded which). The CDR3 protein sequence reads: CASSLSGLNTEAFF. Read as DNA, the sequence is TGTGCCAGTAGTCTATCAGGTTTGAACACTGAAGCTTTCTTT.